These 30 T cell receptor beta chains were sequenced from one sample in a study of cytomegalovirus exposure and HLA in healthy donors. The PCR contained 60 Vbeta and 13 Jbeta primers. Libraries were prepared by immunoSEQ multiplex PCR; TCRdb keeps only in-frame clonotypes and omits some of them. The table has about 160,000 clones, 68% seen once. The sequenced sample consisted of PBMCs. The origin of the receptors is a woman in her 40s in good health and CMV-seropositive.

This rearrangement joins TRBV4-3 to TRBJ2-3; D may be TRBD2 (6 bases). The germline V and J ends were trimmed by 6 bases and 2 bases, with 15 bases remaining between them. CDR3 size: 15 residues. CDR1 is LGHNA and CDR2 is YSLEER in the germline V gene. CDR3 bases: TGCGCCAGCAGGGTTGAGGGACTCAACACAGATACGCAGTATTTT. Translating gives CASRVEGLNTDTQYF.

The chain uses TRBV27 and TRBJ2-6; D gene ambiguous. CDR1 is MNHEY and CDR2 is SMNVEV in the germline V gene (reference sequence). The CDR3 has 14 residues. Trimming removed 4 bases from V and 0 bases from J, with 4 bases in between. CDR3 loop: CASSYSSGANVLTF. CDR3 nucleotides: TGTGCCAGCAGTTACAGCTCTGGGGCCAACGTCCTGACTTTC.

Turning to this clone: The same CDR3 arises from other DNA sequences in this sample as well. The V gene is TRBV6-6, the J gene TRBJ2-7, with 8 nucleotides matching TRBD1. Per the germline V gene, CDR1 is MNHNY and CDR2 is SVGAGI (reference sequence). The CDR3 totals 15 residues. J gave up 0 bases and V 6 bases, and 7 bases lay outside the gene matches. The CDR3 loop reads CASSSGTGGSYEQYF. The DNA of the CDR3 is TGTGCCAGCAGCTCCGGGACAGGCGGCTCCTACGAGCAGTACTTC.

J is TRBJ1-4 and V is TRBV19; D gene unclear. V lost 3 bases and J lost 7, with 12 bases in between. The CDR3 runs 14 residues. Germline values: CDR1 LNHDA, CDR2 SQIVND (reference sequence). The CDR3 here is CASSIRSGFEKLFF. CDR3 nucleotides: TGTGCCAGTAGTATCCGCTCGGGATTTGAAAAACTGTTTTTT.

This rearrangement joins TRBV29-1 to TRBJ1-1; TRBD1 is a possible D gene (6 bases). The CDR3 spans 14 residues. The germline V gene encodes CDR1 SQVTM and CDR2 ANQGSEA. The V end lost 0 bases, the J end lost 8 bases, and 16 bases lay between the germline ends. The CDR3: CSVEEVEEGTEAFF. The CDR3 nucleotides read TGCAGCGTTGAAGAGGTGGAGGAAGGGACAGAAGCTTTCTTT.

This chain connects TRBV7-3 to TRBJ1-1, with 8 bases that match TRBD1. The CDR3 has 14 residues. CDR1 and CDR2 from the germline V gene are SGHTA and FQGTGA. The J segment lost 0 bases and the V segment lost 5 bases, leaving 2 bases of the junction unmatched. The CDR3 bases are TGTGCCAGCAGCCCACAGGGGGTGAACACTGAAGCTTTCTTT. Amino acids: CASSPQGVNTEAFF. The full variable domain, its missing parts supplied by reference TRBV7-3 and TRBJ1-1, is GAGVSQTPSNKVTEKGKYVELRCDPISGHTALYWYRQSLGQGPEFLIYFQGTGAADDSGLPNDRFFAVRPEGSVSTLKIQRTERGDSAVYLCASSPQGVNTEAFFGQGTRLTVV.

This chain connects TRBV11-2 to TRBJ2-2; D perhaps matches TRBD1 (6 bases). Per the germline V gene, CDR1 is SGHAT and CDR2 is FQNNGV. The CDR3 runs to 13 residues. The ends were cut back, 2 bases at V and 6 bases at J, with 7 bases in the middle. The CDR3 DNA sequence: TGTGCCAGCAGCTTATCAGGGGCCGGGGAGCTGTTTTTT. Its translation is CASSLSGAGELFF.

The gene calls are TRBV25-1 and TRBJ2-2, with 10 bases fitting TRBD1. CDR1 and CDR2 from the germline V gene are MGHDK and SYGVNS. The CDR3 runs 15 residues. After removal of 6 bases from V and 8 bases from J, the junction contained 9 bases not matched to a gene. CDR3: CASRDLGTGVGELFF. The CDR3 DNA is TGTGCCAGCAGAGACCTCGGGACAGGGGTTGGGGAGCTGTTTTTT.

The genes are TRBV9 and TRBJ2-3; weak D call: TRBD2 (5 bases). V was shortened by 4 bases and J by 4 bases, with 13 bases between the two germline ends. The length of the CDR3 is 14 residues. Germline values: CDR1 SGDLS, CDR2 YYNGEE. Here the CDR3 reads CASSTSPGADTQYF. The CDR3, as DNA: TGTGCCAGCAGCACTAGTCCCGGGGCAGATACGCAGTATTTT. Complete variable domain (other parts from reference TRBV9 and TRBJ2-3): DSGVTQTPKHLITATGQRVTLRCSPRSGDLSVYWYQQSLDQGLQFLIQYYNGEERAKGNILERFSAQQFPDLHSELNLSSLELGDSALYFCASSTSPGADTQYFGPGTRLTVL.

This clone has a single count. This chain connects TRBV4-3 to TRBJ2-7, with 8 bases matching TRBD1. Unmatched junction bases numbered 9, after V lost 1 base and J lost 4 bases. This CDR3 is 16 amino acids long. CDR1 and CDR2 from the germline V gene are LGHNA and YSLEER. The CDR3 spells CASSQGVGQGFYEQYF. Written as DNA, the CDR3 is TGCGCCAGCAGCCAAGGGGTAGGACAGGGCTTTTACGAGCAGTACTTC.

In its sample, this clone was seen a few times. The chain couples TRBV2 to TRBJ1-1; 7 nucleotides match TRBD1. The germline V gene encodes CDR1 SNHLY and CDR2 FYNNEI. The CDR3 consists of 13 residues. With V trimmed by 7 bases and J by 6 bases, 8 bases remained unmatched. This CDR3 is CASTVERGPEAFF. The CDR3, as DNA: TGTGCCAGCACTGTTGAGAGGGGGCCTGAAGCTTTCTTT.

This chain connects TRBV7-2 to TRBJ2-2; D is possibly TRBD2 (6 bases). V lost 5 bases to trimming and J lost 4 bases, with 14 bases between them. This CDR3 spans 15 amino acids. In germline, CDR1 is SGHTA, CDR2 FQGNSA. CDR3 DNA: TGTGCCAGCAGCCCGGAGGGCGCGAGCACCGGGGAGCTGTTTTTT. It is translated as CASSPEGASTGELFF.

V and J are TRBV6-1 and TRBJ2-2; TRBD2 matches at 7 bases. The trim removed 2 bases at V and 2 bases at J, leaving 5 bases unmatched. The length of the CDR3 is 16 residues. Germline values: CDR1 MNHNS, CDR2 SASEGT. The CDR3 loop reads CASSELGGLNTGELFF. The CDR3 region has the DNA TGTGCCAGCAGTGAACTGGGAGGGCTCAACACCGGGGAGCTGTTTTTT.

This clone appeared a single time. This chain connects TRBV2 to TRBJ1-2; D remains unclear. Germline CDR1 is SNHLY and CDR2 is FYNNEI. Trimming stripped 5 bases from V and 0 bases from J, with 10 bases between. The CDR3 sequence is 14 residues long. CDR3: CASSPTESNYGYTF. In DNA form, the CDR3 reads TGTGCCAGCAGTCCTACAGAATCTAACTATGGCTACACCTTC.

This sequence joins TRBV7-8 and TRBJ2-1, with 8 bases lining up with TRBD2. CDR3 size: 15 residues. V dropped 5 bases and J dropped 6; count of bases not matched to a gene: 9. Germline values: CDR1 SGHVS, CDR2 FQNEAQ. In nucleotides, the CDR3 is TGTGCCAGCAGCCATCTTGCGGGGGGAACCAATGAGCAGTTCTTC. It encodes CASSHLAGGTNEQFF.

This clone was found a few times. This sequence joins TRBV28 and TRBJ2-3, with a weak D call TRBD2 (6 bases). The V gene lost 2 bases and the J gene lost 3 bases, with 9 bases spanning the gap. Germline loops: CDR1 MDHEN, CDR2 SYDVKM. This CDR3 comprises 14 residues. The CDR3 nucleotides read TGTGCCAGCAGTTTAGGGGGGAATACAGATACGCAGTATTTT. Protein sequence: CASSLGGNTDTQYF.

The chain is built from TRBV7-2 and TRBJ2-7; maybe TRBD2 (7 bases). Germline V gene sequence: CDR1 SGHTA, CDR2 FQGNSA. The CDR3 runs 16 residues. V lost 1 base to trimming and J lost 5 bases, with 18 bases between them. Written as DNA, the CDR3 is TGTGCCAGCAGCTTAGAGGGGGGGGGCCCTTGGAACGAGCAGTACTTC. It specifies CASSLEGGGPWNEQYF.

The chain links TRBV19 to TRBJ2-4; tentatively, D is TRBD2 (6 bases). The CDR3 contains 16 residues. Trimming pared 3 bases from V and 8 bases from J, leaving 20 bases between. Germline CDR1 reads LNHDA; CDR2 reads SQIVND (reference sequence). The CDR3 coding sequence is TGTGCCAGTAGTATCCCTGGGTCGGGAGAGGAGGACATTCAGTACTTC. Its translation: CASSIPGSGEEDIQYF.

This clone was detected a few times. The rearrangement joins TRBV5-1 to TRBJ1-6; weak D call: TRBD1 (6 bases). V lost 1 base and J lost 6, with 8 bases in between. CDR3 size: 14 residues. Per germline, CDR1 SGHRS and CDR2 YFSETQ. The CDR3 loop is CASSLTGINSPLHF. The CDR3 nucleotides read TGCGCCAGCAGCTTGACAGGGATTAATTCACCCCTCCACTTT.

The chain couples TRBV6-5 to TRBJ1-1; TRBD1 aligns across 8 bases. This CDR3 spans 12 amino acids. Germline trimming cut 5 bases from V and 11 bases from J; bases unmatched to any gene: 7. CDR1 MNHEY and CDR2 SVGAGI come from the germline V gene. The CDR3 DNA reads TGTGCCAGCAGTAGCCGGGACAGGCCCGCTTTCTTT. Amino acid sequence: CASSSRDRPAFF.

This clone was recorded only once. CDR3 sequence (DNA): TGTGCCAGCAGCAAGAGGACAGGGAGGAACGAGCAGTACTTC. Its protein product is CASSKRTGRNEQYF. V and J are TRBV21-1 and TRBJ2-7; the table assigns TRBD1, which was not confirmed against the DNA. TRBV21-1 constitutes a pseudogene. The length of the CDR3 is 14 residues.

The chain uses TRBV29-1 and TRBJ1-1; 9 bases are a match to TRBD1. CDR1 is SQVTM, CDR2 ANQGSEA, per germline. V lost 7 bases, J lost 4 bases, and 4 bases stayed unmatched. This CDR3 region has 12 residues. The CDR3 sequence: CSADRGGTEAFF. For the CDR3, the DNA is TGCAGCGCGGACAGGGGTGGCACTGAAGCTTTCTTT.

This chain joins TRBV5-5 and TRBJ2-7, with D possibly TRBD2 on 5 matching bases. Germline-derived CDR1 and CDR2 are SGHKS and YYEKEE (reference sequence). Trimming pared 0 bases from V and 4 bases from J, leaving 17 bases between. The CDR3 length is 16 residues. CDR3 in amino acids: CASSLGAADGRYEQYF. The CDR3 DNA reads as TGTGCCAGCAGCTTGGGCGCAGCGGACGGACGGTACGAGCAGTACTTC.

Comment on this clone: The sample contains more than one DNA sequence encoding this CDR3. The CDR3 here is CSAGGGPQWNEQFF. CDR3 DNA: TGCAGTGCGGGCGGGGGGCCACAGTGGAATGAGCAGTTCTTC. The V call is TRBV29-1, the J call TRBJ2-1, with TRBD2 matching over 8 bases. Per germline, CDR1 SQVTM and CDR2 ANQGSEA. The CDR3 spans 14 residues.

This clone was recorded a few times. This CDR3 reads CASIRQGRSYEQYF. CDR3 DNA: TGTGCCAGCATCCGACAGGGGCGATCCTACGAGCAGTACTTC. The chain recombines TRBV2 with TRBJ2-7; 8 nucleotides match TRBD1. The CDR3 extends over 14 amino acids. Germline lookup yields CDR1 SNHLY and CDR2 FYNNEI. V gave up 7 bases and J gave up 1 base; unmatched junction bases: 6.

This clone was seen once. This chain uses TRBV11-2 with TRBJ2-5, with 11 bases matching TRBD2. The germline gives CDR1 SGHAT, CDR2 FQNNGV. V shed 5 bases and J 3 bases; nucleotides not matched to a gene: 8. The CDR3 runs to 16 residues. The CDR3 protein is CASSETASGGKETQYF. The CDR3 coding sequence is TGTGCCAGCAGCGAAACCGCTAGCGGGGGGAAAGAGACCCAGTACTTC.

This clone was seen once. The CDR3: CSAEQGYEQYF. The CDR3 region has the DNA TGCAGTGCTGAACAGGGCTACGAGCAGTACTTC. V is TRBV20-1 and J is TRBJ2-7, with D tentatively TRBD1 (6 bases). CDR3 length equals 11 residues. Germline CDR1 and CDR2: DFQATT and SNEGSKA (reference sequence). The ends were cut back, 5 bases at V and 3 bases at J, with 8 bases in the middle.

CDR3 sequence: CASRTSGGQGSYEQYF. The CDR3 coding sequence is TGTGCCAGTAGAACCTCAGGGGGACAGGGCTCCTACGAGCAGTACTTC. The chain recombines TRBV19 with TRBJ2-5; TRBD1 matches 9 bases. Judging by the DNA end, TRBJ2-7 fits better; the J call may be wrong. This CDR3 spans 16 amino acids. CDR1 and CDR2 from the germline V gene are LNHDA and SQIVND (reference sequence).

This clone was picked up a small number of times. The genes are TRBV9 and TRBJ2-5; 9 bases fit TRBD1. Germline assignment: CDR1 SGDLS and CDR2 YYNGEE. CDR3 length: 16 residues. The junction had 10 bases not matched to a gene; V was cut back by 3 bases and J by 4 bases. CDR3 amino acids: CASSERTGDRGETQYF. DNA for the CDR3: TGTGCCAGCAGCGAACGGACAGGGGACCGGGGAGAGACCCAGTACTTC.

This clone was recorded a few times. The V call is TRBV25-1, the J call TRBJ2-1; TRBD1 is a possible D gene (6 bases). Trimming took off 4 bases at V and 9 bases at J, with 25 bases between the two ends. Per germline, CDR1 MGHDK and CDR2 SYGVNS. The CDR3 loop spans 17 amino acids. The CDR3 DNA follows: TGTGCCAGCAGTGTCTATGTCGGGACAAAATCCGGCGGTGAGCAGTTCTTC. Translated, it gives CASSVYVGTKSGGEQFF.